One sample yielded the 7 T cell receptor beta chains listed below, sequenced in a study of OX40 agonist ivuxolimab in advanced cancers. Profiling relied on immunoSEQ multiplex PCR, and the TCRdb table lists in-frame clones only, not all of them. The sample holds tens of thousands of clones, about 84% seen once. Specimen: CD4+ or CD8+ T cells sorted from blood, collected in a trial of the OX40 agonist ivuxolimab. The receptors stem from an adult with an advanced solid tumor such as melanoma, head and neck, liver or kidney cancer.

This chain joins TRBV7-2 and TRBJ1-1, with D maybe TRBD1 (6 bases). The CDR3 sequence is 16 residues long. From germline, CDR1 is SGHTA and CDR2 FQGNSA. Trimming cost V 4 bases and J 4 bases, with 19 bases left between them. The DNA of the CDR3 is TGTGCCAGCAGCTCCCTGGGGGCAGGGCCCACCACTGAAGCTTTCTTT. Protein product: CASSSLGAGPTTEAFF.

The J gene is TRBJ1-2, the V gene TRBV6-6; a possible D gene is TRBD1 (6 bases). Trimming took 6 bases from V and 6 from J, leaving 17 bases between them. The germline V gene encodes CDR1 MNHNY and CDR2 SVGAGI (reference sequence). The CDR3 is 14 residues long. DNA of the CDR3: TGTGCCAGCAGCCCCCCACCAGACAGGAATGGCTACACCTTC. This codes for CASSPPPDRNGYTF.

This clone occurred a few times. The V and J genes are TRBV29-1 and TRBJ2-3, with D unresolved. The CDR3 has 14 amino acids. CDR1 SQVTM and CDR2 ANQGSEA come from the germline V gene. Deletions cut 2 bases from V and 1 base from J, with 10 bases between. The CDR3, as DNA: TGCAGCGTTGAACAGACCCTAGGCACAGATACGCAGTATTTT. Translation: CSVEQTLGTDTQYF.

The rearrangement links TRBV5-8 to TRBJ1-1; D is unclear. Trimming left V 3 bases short and J 6 bases short, with 15 bases between. This CDR3 comprises 14 residues. From germline, CDR1 is SGHTS and CDR2 YDEGEE. This CDR3 reads CASSWGVFAAEAFF. As DNA, the CDR3 is TGTGCCAGCAGCTGGGGTGTTTTCGCGGCTGAAGCTTTCTTT. Using reference TRBV5-8 and TRBJ1-1 for the parts outside the CDR3, the full variable domain is EAGVTQSPTHLIKTRGQQATLRCSPISGHTSVYWYQQALGLGLQFLLWYDEGEERNRGNFPPRFSGRQFPNYSSELNVNALELEDSALYLCASSWGVFAAEAFFGQGTRLTVV.

This chain uses TRBV5-1 with TRBJ1-1; D remains unclear. Germline-derived CDR1 and CDR2 are SGHRS and YFSETQ. CDR3 length: 12 amino acids. V was clipped by 4 bases and J by 8 bases, with 12 bases between them. CDR3 nucleotides: TGCGCCAGCAGCCCAGAGGGCAGAGAAGCTTTCTTT. Its translation is CASSPEGREAFF.

This clone was seen repeatedly, ten times or more. The rearrangement links TRBV11-2 to TRBJ2-7; 8 bases align to TRBD2. Trimming cost V 4 bases and J 7 bases; bases outside gene matches: 3. CDR1 and CDR2 (germline): SGHAT, FQNNGV. The CDR3 consists of 12 residues. The CDR3 DNA reads TGTGCCAGCAGCTCCCGACTAGCGGAGCAGTACTTC. Amino acids: CASSSRLAEQYF.

The rearrangement joins TRBV28 to TRBJ2-5, with D possibly matching TRBD1 (6 bases). The germline gives CDR1 MDHEN, CDR2 SYDVKM. The germline V and J ends were trimmed by 6 bases and 1 base, with 15 bases remaining between them. The CDR3 is 15 residues long. CDR3 sequence (DNA): TGTGCCAGCAGGCCATCCAGGGGCGGCCAAGAGACCCAGTACTTC. Translation: CASRPSRGGQETQYF.